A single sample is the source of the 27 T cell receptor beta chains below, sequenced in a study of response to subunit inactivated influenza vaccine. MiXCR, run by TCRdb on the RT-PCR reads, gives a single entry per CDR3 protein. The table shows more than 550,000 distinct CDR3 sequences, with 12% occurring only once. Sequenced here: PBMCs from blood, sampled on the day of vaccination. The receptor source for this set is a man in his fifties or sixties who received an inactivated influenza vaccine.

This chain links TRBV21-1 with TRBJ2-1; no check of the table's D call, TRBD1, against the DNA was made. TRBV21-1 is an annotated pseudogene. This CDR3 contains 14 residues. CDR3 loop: CASSKAPGVNEQFF. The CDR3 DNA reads TGTGCCAGCAGCAAAGCACCAGGGGTAAATGAGCAGTTCTTC.

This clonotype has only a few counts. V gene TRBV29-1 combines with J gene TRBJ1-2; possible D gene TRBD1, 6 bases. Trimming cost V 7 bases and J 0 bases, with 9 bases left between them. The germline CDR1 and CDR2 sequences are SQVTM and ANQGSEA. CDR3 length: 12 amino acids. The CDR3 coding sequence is TGCAGCGCCGGGACAACTAACTATGGCTACACCTTC. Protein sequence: CSAGTTNYGYTF.

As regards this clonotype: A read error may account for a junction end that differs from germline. As DNA, the CDR3 is TGTGCCAGCAGCTTCGGACCGCCCACAGATGCGCAGTATTTT. Amino acid sequence: CASSFGPPTDAQYF. The chain employs TRBV11-2 and TRBJ2-3, with D uncertain. The length of the CDR3 is 14 residues. The V gene's germline CDR1 is SGHAT and CDR2 FQNNGV. The full variable domain, with the rest looked up from reference TRBV11-2 and TRBJ2-3, is EAGVAQSPRYKIIEKRQSVAFWCNPISGHATLYWYQQILGQGPKLLIQFQNNGVVDDSQLPKDRFSAERLKGVDSTLKIQPAKLEDSAVYLCASSFGPPTDAQYFGPGTRLTVL.

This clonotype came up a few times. CDR3 sequence reads: CASSLWRTLNTEAFF. DNA of the CDR3: TGTGCCAGCAGCCTTTGGAGGACATTGAACACTGAAGCTTTCTTT. The J gene is TRBJ1-1, the V gene TRBV12-3 or TRBV12-4; D may be TRBD1 (5 bases). The CDR3 loop spans 15 amino acids. Trimming shortened V by 6 bases and J by 0 bases, and 14 bases separated the two germline ends.

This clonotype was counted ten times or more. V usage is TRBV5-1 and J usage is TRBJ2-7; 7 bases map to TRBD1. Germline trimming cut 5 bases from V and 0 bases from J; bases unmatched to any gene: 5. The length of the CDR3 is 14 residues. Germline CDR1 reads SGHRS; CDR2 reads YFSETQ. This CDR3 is CASRRDSGSYEQYF. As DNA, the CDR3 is TGCGCCAGCAGACGGGACAGTGGCTCCTACGAGCAGTACTTC.

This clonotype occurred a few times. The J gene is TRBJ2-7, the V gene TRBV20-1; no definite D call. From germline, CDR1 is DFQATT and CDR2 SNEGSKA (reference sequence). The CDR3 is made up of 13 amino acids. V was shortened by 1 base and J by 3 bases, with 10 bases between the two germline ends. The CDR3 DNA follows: TGCAGTGCTAGAGTCTTACAGAGCTACGAGCAGTACTTC. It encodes CSARVLQSYEQYF.

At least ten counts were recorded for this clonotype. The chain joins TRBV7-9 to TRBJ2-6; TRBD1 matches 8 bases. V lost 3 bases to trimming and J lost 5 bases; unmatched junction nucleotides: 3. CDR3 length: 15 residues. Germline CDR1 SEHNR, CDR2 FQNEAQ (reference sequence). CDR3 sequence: CASSLGQARANVLTF. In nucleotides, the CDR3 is TGTGCCAGCAGCTTGGGACAGGCCAGGGCCAACGTCCTGACTTTC.

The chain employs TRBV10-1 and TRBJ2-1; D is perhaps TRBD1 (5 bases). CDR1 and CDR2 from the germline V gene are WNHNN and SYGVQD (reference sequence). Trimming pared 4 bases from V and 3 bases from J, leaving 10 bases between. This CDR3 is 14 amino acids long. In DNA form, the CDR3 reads TGCGCCAGCAGTGCCGAGACAGTCTACAATGAGCAGTTCTTC. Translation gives CASSAETVYNEQFF.

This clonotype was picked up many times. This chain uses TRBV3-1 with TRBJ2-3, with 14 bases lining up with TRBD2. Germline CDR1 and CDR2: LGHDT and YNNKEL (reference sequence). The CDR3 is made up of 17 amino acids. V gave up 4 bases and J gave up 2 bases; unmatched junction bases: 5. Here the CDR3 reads CASSRGLAGGSTDTQYF. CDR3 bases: TGTGCCAGCAGCCGCGGACTAGCGGGAGGCTCCACAGATACGCAGTATTTT.

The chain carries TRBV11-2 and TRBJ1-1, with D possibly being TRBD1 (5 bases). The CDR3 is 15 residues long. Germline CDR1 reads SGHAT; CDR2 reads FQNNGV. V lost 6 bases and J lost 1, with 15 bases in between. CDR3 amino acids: CASRGTGTANTEAFF. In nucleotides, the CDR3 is TGTGCCAGCAGGGGAACCGGGACCGCGAACACTGAAGCTTTCTTT.

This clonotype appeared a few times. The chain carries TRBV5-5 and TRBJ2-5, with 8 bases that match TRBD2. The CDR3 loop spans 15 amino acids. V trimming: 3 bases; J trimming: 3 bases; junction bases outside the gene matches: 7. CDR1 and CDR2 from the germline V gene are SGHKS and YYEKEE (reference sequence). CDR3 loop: CASSSQAGVEETQYF. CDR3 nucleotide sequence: TGTGCCAGCAGCTCACAAGCGGGAGTGGAAGAGACCCAGTACTTC.

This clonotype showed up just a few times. This chain's CDR3 is CASTPRGGGLFGYTF. The CDR3 DNA follows: TGTGCCAGCACCCCTAGAGGGGGAGGCCTATTTGGCTACACCTTC. The chain carries TRBV27 and TRBJ1-2; possible D gene TRBD1, 6 bases. The CDR3 extends over 15 amino acids. V lost 7 bases and J 7 bases, leaving 22 bases between the germline ends. From germline, CDR1 is MNHEY and CDR2 SMNVEV (reference sequence).

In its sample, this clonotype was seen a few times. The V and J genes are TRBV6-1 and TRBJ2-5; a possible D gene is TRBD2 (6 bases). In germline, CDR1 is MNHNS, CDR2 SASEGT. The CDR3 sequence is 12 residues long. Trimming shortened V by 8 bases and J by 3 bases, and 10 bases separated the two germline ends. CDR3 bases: TGTGCCAGCCGAGGGACTGAAGAGACCCAGTACTTC. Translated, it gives CASRGTEETQYF.

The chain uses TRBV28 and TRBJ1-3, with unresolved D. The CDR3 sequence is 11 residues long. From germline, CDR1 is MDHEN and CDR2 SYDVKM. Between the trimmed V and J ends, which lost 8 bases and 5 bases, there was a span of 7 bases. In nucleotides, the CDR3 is TGTGCCAGCCGTGCCCGAAACACCATATATTTT. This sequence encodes CASRARNTIYF. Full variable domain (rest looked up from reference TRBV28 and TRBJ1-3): DVKVTQSSRYLVKRTGEKVFLECVQDMDHENMFWYRQDPGLGLRLIYFSYDVKMKEKGDIPEGYSVSREKKERFSLILESASTNQTSMYLCASRARNTIYFGEGSWLTVV.

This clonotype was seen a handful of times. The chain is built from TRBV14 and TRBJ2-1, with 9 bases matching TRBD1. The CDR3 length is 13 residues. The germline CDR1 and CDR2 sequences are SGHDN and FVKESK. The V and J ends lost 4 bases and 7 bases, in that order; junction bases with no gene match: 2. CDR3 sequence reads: CASSPQGANEQFF. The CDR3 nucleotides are TGTGCCAGCAGCCCACAGGGGGCTAATGAGCAGTTCTTC.

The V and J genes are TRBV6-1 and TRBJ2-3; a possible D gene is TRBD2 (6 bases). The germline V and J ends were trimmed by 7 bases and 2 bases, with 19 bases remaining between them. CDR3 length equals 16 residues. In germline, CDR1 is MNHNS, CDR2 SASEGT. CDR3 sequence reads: CASTPGVPTNTDTQYF. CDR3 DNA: TGTGCCAGCACCCCGGGAGTCCCTACTAACACAGATACGCAGTATTTT.

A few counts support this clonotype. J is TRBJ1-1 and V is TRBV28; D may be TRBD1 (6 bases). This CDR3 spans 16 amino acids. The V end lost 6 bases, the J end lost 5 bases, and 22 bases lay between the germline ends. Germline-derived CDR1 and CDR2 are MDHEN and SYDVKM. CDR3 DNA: TGTGCCAGCAGCATGACAGGCGGGACGTTAACTACTGAAGCTTTCTTT. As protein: CASSMTGGTLTTEAFF.

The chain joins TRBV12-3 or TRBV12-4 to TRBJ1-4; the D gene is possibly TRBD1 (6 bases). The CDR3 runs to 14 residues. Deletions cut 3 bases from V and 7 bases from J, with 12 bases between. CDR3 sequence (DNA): TGTGCCAGCAGTTTCAGGACAGCGGGTGAAAAACTGTTTTTT. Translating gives CASSFRTAGEKLFF.

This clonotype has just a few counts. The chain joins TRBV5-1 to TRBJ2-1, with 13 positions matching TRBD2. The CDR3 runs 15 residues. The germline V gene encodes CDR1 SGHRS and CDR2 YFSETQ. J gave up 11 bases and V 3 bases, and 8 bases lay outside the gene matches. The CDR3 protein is CASSSSGTSGVQQFF. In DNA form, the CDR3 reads TGCGCCAGCAGCTCATCCGGGACTAGCGGGGTACAGCAGTTCTTC.

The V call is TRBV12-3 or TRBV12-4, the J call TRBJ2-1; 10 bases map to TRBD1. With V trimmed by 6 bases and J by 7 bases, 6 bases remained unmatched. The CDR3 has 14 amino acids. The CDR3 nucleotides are TGTGCCAGCAGGCCGGGACAGGGGCCGAATGAGCAGTTCTTC. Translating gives CASRPGQGPNEQFF.

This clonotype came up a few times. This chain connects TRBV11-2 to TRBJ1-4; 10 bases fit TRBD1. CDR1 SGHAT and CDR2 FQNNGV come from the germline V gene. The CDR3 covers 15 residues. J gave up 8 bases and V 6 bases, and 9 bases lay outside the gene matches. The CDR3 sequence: CASRHGQGVTEKLFF. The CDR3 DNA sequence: TGTGCCAGCAGACATGGACAGGGGGTAACGGAAAAACTGTTTTTT.

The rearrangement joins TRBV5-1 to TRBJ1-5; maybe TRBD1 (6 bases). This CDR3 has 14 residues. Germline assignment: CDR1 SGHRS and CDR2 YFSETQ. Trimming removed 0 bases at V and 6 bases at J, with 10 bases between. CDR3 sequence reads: CASSLEQGRQPQHF. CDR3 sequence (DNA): TGCGCCAGCAGCTTGGAACAGGGTCGTCAGCCCCAGCATTTT.

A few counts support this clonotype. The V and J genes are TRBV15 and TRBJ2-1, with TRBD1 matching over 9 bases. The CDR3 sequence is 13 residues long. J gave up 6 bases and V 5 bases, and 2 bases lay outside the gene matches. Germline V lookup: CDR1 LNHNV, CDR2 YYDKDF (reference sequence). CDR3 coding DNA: TGTGCCACCAGCGGGACAGGGATCAATGAGCAGTTCTTC. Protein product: CATSGTGINEQFF.

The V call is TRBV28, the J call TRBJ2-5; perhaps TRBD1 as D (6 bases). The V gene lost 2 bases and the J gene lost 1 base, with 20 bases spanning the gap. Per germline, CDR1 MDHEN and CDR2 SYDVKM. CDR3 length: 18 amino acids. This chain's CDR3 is CASSLVLGRTEGQETQYF. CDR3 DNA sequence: TGTGCCAGCAGTTTAGTTCTCGGTCGGACAGAGGGCCAAGAGACCCAGTACTTC.

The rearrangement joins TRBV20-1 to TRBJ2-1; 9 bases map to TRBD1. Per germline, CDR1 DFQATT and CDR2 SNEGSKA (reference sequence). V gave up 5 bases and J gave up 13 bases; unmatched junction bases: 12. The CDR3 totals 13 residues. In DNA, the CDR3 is TGCAGTGCTCTCACGACAGGGGGTTCCCTTCAGTTCTTC. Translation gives CSALTTGGSLQFF.

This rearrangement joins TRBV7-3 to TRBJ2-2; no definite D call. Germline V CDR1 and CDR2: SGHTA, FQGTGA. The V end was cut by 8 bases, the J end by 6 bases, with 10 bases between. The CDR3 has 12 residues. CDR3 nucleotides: TGTGCCAGCTCGTACCAGGCCGGGGAGCTGTTTTTT. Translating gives CASSYQAGELFF. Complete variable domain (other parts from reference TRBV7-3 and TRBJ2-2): GAGVSQTPSNKVTEKGKYVELRCDPISGHTALYWYRQSLGQGPEFLIYFQGTGAADDSGLPNDRFFAVRPEGSVSTLKIQRTERGDSAVYLCASSYQAGELFFGEGSRLTVL.

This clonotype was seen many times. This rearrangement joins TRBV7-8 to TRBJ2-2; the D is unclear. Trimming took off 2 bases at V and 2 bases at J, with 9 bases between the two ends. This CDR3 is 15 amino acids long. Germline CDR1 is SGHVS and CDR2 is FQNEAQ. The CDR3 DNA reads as TGTGCCAGCAGCTTACTTGGGCGCAACACCGGGGAGCTGTTTTTT. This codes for CASSLLGRNTGELFF.